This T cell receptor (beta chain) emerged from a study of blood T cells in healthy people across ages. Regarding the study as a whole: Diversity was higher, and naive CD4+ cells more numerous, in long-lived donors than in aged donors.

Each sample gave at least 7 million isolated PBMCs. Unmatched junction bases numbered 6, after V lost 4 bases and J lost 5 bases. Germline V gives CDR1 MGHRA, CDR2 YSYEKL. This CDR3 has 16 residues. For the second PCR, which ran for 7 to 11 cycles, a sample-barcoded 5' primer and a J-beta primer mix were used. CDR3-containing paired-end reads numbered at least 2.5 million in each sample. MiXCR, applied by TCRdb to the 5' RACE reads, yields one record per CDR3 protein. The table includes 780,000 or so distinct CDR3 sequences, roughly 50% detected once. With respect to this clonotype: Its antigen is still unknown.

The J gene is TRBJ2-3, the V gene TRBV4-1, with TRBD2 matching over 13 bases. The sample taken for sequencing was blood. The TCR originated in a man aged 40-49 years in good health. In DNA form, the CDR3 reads TGCGCCAGCAGCCTACTAGCGGGAGGGCTTGGAGATACGCAGTATTTT. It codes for CASSLLAGGLGDTQYF.